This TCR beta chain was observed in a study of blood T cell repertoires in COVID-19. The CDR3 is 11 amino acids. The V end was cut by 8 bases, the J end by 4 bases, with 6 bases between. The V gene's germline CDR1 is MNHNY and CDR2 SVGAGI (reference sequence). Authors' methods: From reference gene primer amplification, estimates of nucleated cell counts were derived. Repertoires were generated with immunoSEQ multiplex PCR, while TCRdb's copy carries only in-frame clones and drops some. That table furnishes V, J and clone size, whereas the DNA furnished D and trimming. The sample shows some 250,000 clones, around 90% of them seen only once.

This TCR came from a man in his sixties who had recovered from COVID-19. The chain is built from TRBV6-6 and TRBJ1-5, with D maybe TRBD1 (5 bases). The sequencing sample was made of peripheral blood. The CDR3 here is CASQGNQPQHF. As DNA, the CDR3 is TGTGCCAGCCAGGGAAATCAGCCCCAGCATTTT.